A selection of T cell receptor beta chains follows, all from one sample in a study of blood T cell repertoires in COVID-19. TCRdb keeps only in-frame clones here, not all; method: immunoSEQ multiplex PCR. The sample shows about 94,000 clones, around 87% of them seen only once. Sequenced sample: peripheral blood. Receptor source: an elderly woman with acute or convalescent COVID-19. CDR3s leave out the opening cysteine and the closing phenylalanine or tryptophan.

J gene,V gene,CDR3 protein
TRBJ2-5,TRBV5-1,ASSSPSGTGRETQY
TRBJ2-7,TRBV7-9,ASSLATGEYEQY
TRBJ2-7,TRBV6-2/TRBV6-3,ASSLAREQY
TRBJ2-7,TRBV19,ASSKNGGGISYEQY
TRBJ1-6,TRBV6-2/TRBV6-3,ASSYWGQSNSPLH
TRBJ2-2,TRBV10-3,AISEPRQGRFSTGELF
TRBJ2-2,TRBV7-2,ASSLGAGGHTGELF
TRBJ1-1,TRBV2,ASHGTARNTEAF
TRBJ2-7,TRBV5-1,ASSLGQKQYEQY
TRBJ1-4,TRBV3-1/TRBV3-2,ASSQDGGGTGTTNEKLF
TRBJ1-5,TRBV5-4,ASSSSYSNQPQH
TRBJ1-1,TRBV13,ASSSRTVAGIGNTEAF
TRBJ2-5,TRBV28,ASRGAGQGTQY
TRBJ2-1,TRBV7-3,ASSFLGGASGALDNEQF
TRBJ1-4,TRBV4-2,ASSQGGRTNEKLF
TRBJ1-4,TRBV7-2,ASSSPSETATNEKLF
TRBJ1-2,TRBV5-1,ASSLQGFANYGYT
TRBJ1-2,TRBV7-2,ASSLLYYGYT
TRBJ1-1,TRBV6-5,ASSYKRQGQYEAF
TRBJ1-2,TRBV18,ASSPPGDYGYT
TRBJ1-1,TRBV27,ASRARGGRNTEAF
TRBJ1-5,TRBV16,ASSQEGEGQPQH
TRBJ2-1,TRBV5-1,ASSLEGPGANEQF
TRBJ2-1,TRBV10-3,AISEPGGGGRNEQF
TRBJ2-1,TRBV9,ASSVGGGSYNEQF
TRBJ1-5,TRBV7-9,ASSFSLRGGAGQPQH
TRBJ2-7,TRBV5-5,ASSLGQGPSYEQY
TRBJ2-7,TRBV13,ASSAGLAGTLREQY
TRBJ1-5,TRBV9,ASGGEQPQH
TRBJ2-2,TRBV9,ASSGLAQNTGELF
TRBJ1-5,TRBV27,ASRRYSNQPQH
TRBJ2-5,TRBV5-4,ASSAGLAGSGETQY
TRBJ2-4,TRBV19,ASSTGGAKNIQY
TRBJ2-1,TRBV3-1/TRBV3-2,ASRLTGNEQF
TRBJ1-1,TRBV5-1,ASSAGQVVWTEAF
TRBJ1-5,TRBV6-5,ASIPTGAYQPQH
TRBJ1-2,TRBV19,ASSISTYGYT
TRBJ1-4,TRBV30,AWSGQTGNRGLF
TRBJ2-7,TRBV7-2,ASSSPRGGLNSYEQY
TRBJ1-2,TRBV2,ASSLGQEYGYT
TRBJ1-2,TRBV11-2,ASTRTASPNYGYT
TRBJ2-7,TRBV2,ASNDRGEQY
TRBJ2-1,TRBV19,ASSDSSGGEVHEQF
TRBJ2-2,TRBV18,ASSWTGANTGELF
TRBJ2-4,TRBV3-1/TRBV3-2,ASSLGSGSGNIQY
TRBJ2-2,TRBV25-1,ASSELNTGELF
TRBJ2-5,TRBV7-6,ASGAQY
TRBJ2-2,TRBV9,ASSGGTSVGGELF
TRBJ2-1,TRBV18,ASSPPRTGVFYNEQF
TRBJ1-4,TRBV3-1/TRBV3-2,ASSPSGTDKKLF
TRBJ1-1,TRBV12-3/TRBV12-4,ASSPPADTEAF
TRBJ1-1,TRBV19,ASSSSGQGALPEAF
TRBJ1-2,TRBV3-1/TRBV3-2,ASSHRGTGRVGGYT
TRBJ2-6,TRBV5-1,ASSTLQGSGANVLT
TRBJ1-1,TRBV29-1,SVARGEGTEAF
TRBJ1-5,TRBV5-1,ASSTGFNSNQPQH
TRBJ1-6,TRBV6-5,ASSYSGGTPLH
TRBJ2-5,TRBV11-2,ASRPSGAGETQY